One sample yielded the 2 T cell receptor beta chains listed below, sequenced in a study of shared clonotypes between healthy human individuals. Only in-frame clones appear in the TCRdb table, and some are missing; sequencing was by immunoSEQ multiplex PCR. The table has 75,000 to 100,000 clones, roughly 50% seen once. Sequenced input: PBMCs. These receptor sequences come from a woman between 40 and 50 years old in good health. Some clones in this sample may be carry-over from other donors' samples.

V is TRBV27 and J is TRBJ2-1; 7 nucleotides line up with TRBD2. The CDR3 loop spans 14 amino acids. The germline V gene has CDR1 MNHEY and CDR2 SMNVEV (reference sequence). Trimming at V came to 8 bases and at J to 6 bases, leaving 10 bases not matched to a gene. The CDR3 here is CASYSKPGGNEQFF. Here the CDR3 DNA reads TGTGCCAGCTATTCAAAACCGGGGGGCAATGAGCAGTTCTTC.

The CDR3 sequence: CAISEGQSPYEQYF. The CDR3 coding sequence is TGTGCCATCAGTGAAGGACAGTCGCCCTACGAGCAGTACTTC. The gene calls are TRBV10-3 and TRBJ2-5, with a tentative D call TRBD1 (6 bases). Judging by the DNA end, TRBJ2-7 fits better; the J call may be wrong. The length of the CDR3 is 14 residues. Germline CDR1 and CDR2: ENHRY and SYGVKD.